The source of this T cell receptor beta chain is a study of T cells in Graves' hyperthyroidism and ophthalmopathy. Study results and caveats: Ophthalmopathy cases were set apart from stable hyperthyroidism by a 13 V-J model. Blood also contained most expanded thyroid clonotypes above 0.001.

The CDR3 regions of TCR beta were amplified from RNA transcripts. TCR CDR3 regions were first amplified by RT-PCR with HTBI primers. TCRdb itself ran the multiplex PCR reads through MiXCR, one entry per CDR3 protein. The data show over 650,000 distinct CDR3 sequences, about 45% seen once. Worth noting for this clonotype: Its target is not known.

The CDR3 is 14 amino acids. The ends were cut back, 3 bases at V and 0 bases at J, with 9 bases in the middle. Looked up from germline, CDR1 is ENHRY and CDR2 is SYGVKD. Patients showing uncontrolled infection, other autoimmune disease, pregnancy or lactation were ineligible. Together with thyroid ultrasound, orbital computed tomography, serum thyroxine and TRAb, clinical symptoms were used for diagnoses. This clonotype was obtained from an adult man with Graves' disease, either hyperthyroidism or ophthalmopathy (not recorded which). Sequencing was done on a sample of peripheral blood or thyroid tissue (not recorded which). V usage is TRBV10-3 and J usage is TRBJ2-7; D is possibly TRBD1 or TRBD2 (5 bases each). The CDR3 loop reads CAISDAGASYEQYF. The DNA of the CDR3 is TGTGCCATCAGTGATGCCGGGGCCTCCTACGAGCAGTACTTC.